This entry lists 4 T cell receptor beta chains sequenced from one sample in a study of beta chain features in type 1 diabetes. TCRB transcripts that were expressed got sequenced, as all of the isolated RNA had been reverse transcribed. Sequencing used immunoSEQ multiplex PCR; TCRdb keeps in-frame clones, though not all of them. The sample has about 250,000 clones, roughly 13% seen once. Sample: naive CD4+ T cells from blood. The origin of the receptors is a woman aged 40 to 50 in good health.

This CDR3 reads CSVDAGVTGELFF. The CDR3, as DNA: TGCAGCGTTGATGCGGGGGTTACCGGGGAGCTGTTTTTT. The chain joins TRBV29-1 to TRBJ2-2; 7 positions match TRBD2. The CDR3 runs 13 residues. The germline V gene encodes CDR1 SQVTM and CDR2 ANQGSEA. V trimming: 3 bases; J trimming: 5 bases; junction bases outside the gene matches: 3.

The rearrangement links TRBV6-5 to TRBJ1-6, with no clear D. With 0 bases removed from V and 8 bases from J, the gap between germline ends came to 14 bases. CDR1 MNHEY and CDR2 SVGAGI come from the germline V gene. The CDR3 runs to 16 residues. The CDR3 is CASSYSINSGDSPLHF. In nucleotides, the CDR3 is TGTGCCAGCAGTTACTCGATAAATAGCGGTGATTCACCCCTCCACTTT.

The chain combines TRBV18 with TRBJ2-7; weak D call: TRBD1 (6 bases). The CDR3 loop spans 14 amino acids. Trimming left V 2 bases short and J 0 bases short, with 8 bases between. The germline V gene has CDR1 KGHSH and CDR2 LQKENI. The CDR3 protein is CASSPGGLSYEQYF. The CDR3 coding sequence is TGTGCCAGCTCACCAGGGGGCCTCTCCTACGAGCAGTACTTC.

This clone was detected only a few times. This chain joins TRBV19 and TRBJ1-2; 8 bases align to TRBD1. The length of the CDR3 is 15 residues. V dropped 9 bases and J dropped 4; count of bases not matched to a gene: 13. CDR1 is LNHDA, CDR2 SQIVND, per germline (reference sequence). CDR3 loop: CASSQTGTGVYGYTF. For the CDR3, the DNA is TGTGCCAGCTCCCAAACCGGGACAGGAGTCTATGGCTACACCTTC.